This T cell receptor beta chain was captured by sequencing in a study of cytomegalovirus exposure and HLA in healthy donors. Findings and limits, study-wide: DRB1 had the most TCR associations and HLA-C the fewest, a later analysis found, with rates varying by HLA locus. Reportedly, cytomegalovirus status was diagnosed with high sensitivity and specificity.

This CDR3 region has 16 residues. Germline V gives CDR1 SGHDT, CDR2 YYEEEE. Trimming removed 4 bases from V and 4 bases from J; junction bases left unmatched: 10. Likely unrecorded immune exposures existed in these nominally healthy donors. With respect to this clone: Its antigen is unidentified.

The PCR contained 60 Vbeta and 13 Jbeta primers. Only in-frame clones appear in the TCRdb table, and some are missing; sequencing was by immunoSEQ multiplex PCR. This sample has about 160,000 clones; around 78% occur once, and the top ten carry approximately 1%. The sequenced sample was PBMCs. This chain links TRBV5-6 with TRBJ2-3; 9 bases fit TRBD2. The receptor was derived from a woman in her 40s in good health and CMV-seronegative. CDR3 protein: CASSPWEAGGADTQYF. CDR3 DNA: TGTGCCAGCAGCCCGTGGGAGGCGGGGGGGGCAGATACGCAGTATTTT.